The clone carrying this T cell receptor beta chain was counted only a few times. A second PCR of 7 to 11 cycles used a sample-barcoded 5' primer and a J-beta primer mix. Every sample returned 2.5 million or more CDR3-containing paired-end reads. Via MiXCR, TCRdb re-called the 5' RACE reads, giving one row per CDR3 protein. The sample records fewer than 2,000,000 distinct CDR3 sequences, roughly two fifths being singletons. This entry belongs to a study of blood T cells in healthy people across ages. The V gene's germline CDR1 is DFQATT and CDR2 SNEGSKA (reference sequence). The CDR3 runs 14 residues. V shed 5 bases, J shed 2 bases, and the junction held 8 bases outside the gene matches.

The sample taken for sequencing was blood. The origin of this receptor is a human donor in good health. The V call is TRBV20-1, the J call TRBJ1-2, with 7 bases that match TRBD1. This chain's CDR3 is CSAVDREENYGYTF. The CDR3 nucleotides read TGCAGTGCTGTCGACAGGGAGGAAAACTATGGCTACACCTTC.